This section outlines one T cell receptor (beta chain) sequence together with its context. Its antigen is unknown. This specimen comes from a study of cytomegalovirus exposure and HLA in healthy donors. The study, taken as a whole, reports: Sequences of the TCR beta chain were said to predict the HLA-A and HLA-B alleles of most subjects accurately.

The PCR used 60 Vbeta and 13 Jbeta primers. Clones were read by immunoSEQ multiplex PCR, and TCRdb kept only the in-frame ones, dropping some. The data show roughly 290,000 clones, over 85% seen once. Trimming pared 2 bases from V and 0 bases from J, leaving 19 bases between. CDR1 SGHNT and CDR2 YYREEE come from the germline V gene (reference sequence). CDR3 length: 18 residues. Unrecorded immune exposure was likely among donors, who were nominally healthy when sampled. The genes are TRBV5-4 and TRBJ2-3; D is perhaps TRBD2 (6 bases). Specimen: PBMCs. The sequence was collected from a young woman in good health and CMV-seronegative. Here the CDR3 reads CASSLAKGTASSTDTQYF. In DNA, the CDR3 is TGTGCCAGCAGCTTAGCAAAGGGGACTGCATCTAGCACAGATACGCAGTATTTT.